This TCR beta chain is from a study of T cell responses to AZD1222 COVID-19 vaccine. Study-level information: Combined were second doses at about 4 or about 12 weeks. Notes on the study in general: Spike-wide vaccine-associated CD4 TCRs dominated at 160-218 and 743-854.

Repertoires were generated with immunoSEQ multiplex PCR, while TCRdb's copy carries only in-frame clones and drops some. The data contain over 110,000 clones, approximately 94% of them seen just once; the ten biggest clones take up 4% to 5.5%. This clone was seen only once. The antigen remains unidentified. Sequencing used peripheral blood, obtained on day 0 of AZD1222 vaccination. This clonotype originated in an adult in good health.

The CDR3 region has the DNA TGTGCCAGCACGAGCGGGGGTCAGCCCCAGCATTTT. As protein: CASTSGGQPQHF. The chain combines TRBV27 with TRBJ1-5; D might be TRBD1 (5 bases). V shed 7 bases and J shed 6 bases, with 10 bases lying between them. The CDR3 is 12 residues long. Germline CDR1 MNHEY, CDR2 SMNVEV (reference sequence).